The sample holds one count of the clone carrying this TCR beta chain. Its matching antigen is unknown. Assay used: immunoSEQ multiplex PCR; TCRdb lists only in-frame clones, some missing. The data hold approximately 170,000 clones, with over 85% observed a single time. There are 17 residues in the CDR3. With 1 base clipped from V and 7 bases from J, the junction kept 15 bases outside the gene matches. Germline V gives CDR1 MGHRA, CDR2 YSYEKL. The sample belongs to a study of T cell responses to AZD1222 COVID-19 vaccine. Whole-study context: Samples with a second dose at about 4 or about 12 weeks were pooled together.

Findings and limits, study-wide: Donors in the cohort were predominantly white British and more often female, and clonal diversity was possibly underestimated. As reported, nearly half of all spike-specific TCRs target variant regions that are unmutated. Repertoire sampling happened only post peak T cell response.

Sample: peripheral blood, taken on day 0 of AZD1222 vaccination. The J gene is TRBJ1-1, the V gene TRBV4-1; 7 nucleotides agree with TRBD1. This clonotype originated in an adult in good health. CDR3 in amino acids: CASSQGLTGNREGEAFF. CDR3 DNA sequence: TGCGCCAGCAGCCAAGGGCTGACAGGGAATCGGGAAGGTGAAGCTTTCTTT.